Listed here are 28 T cell receptor beta chains from one sample, sequenced in a study of CD8 T cells in ankylosing spondylitis. TCRdb re-derived calls from the 5' RACE reads in MiXCR, one entry per CDR3 protein. The table lists roughly 280,000 distinct CDR3 sequences, 15% to 25% of them singletons. The sequenced sample was blood, either unsorted or a sorted T cell fraction (not recorded which). Receptors were obtained from a male donor with ankylosing spondylitis or in good health (not recorded which).

The CDR3 DNA sequence: TGTGCCAGCAGTTTGATGGTGGGGCCCAGCACAGGCTACACCTTC. It encodes CASSLMVGPSTGYTF. The rearrangement links TRBV12-3 or TRBV12-4 to TRBJ1-2; possible D gene TRBD1, 5 bases. The CDR3 totals 15 residues. Trimming took 3 bases from V and 8 from J, leaving 19 bases between them.

At least ten counts were recorded for this clonotype. V and J are TRBV20-1 and TRBJ2-1; tentatively, D is TRBD2 (6 bases). The CDR3 length is 14 residues. Germline values: CDR1 DFQATT, CDR2 SNEGSKA (reference sequence). V was shortened by 1 base and J by 6 bases, with 13 bases between the two germline ends. For the CDR3, the DNA is TGCAGTGCTAGAGGCGGGACTTCTCTCAATGAGCAGTTCTTC. Translating gives CSARGGTSLNEQFF.

This clonotype was counted only a few times. The chain employs TRBV20-1 and TRBJ1-1; D is ambiguous. In germline, CDR1 is DFQATT, CDR2 SNEGSKA (reference sequence). V lost 4 bases and J lost 7, with 10 bases in between. CDR3 length: 11 residues. The CDR3 reads CSANLVREAFF. In DNA form, the CDR3 reads TGCAGTGCTAACCTCGTACGTGAAGCTTTCTTT.

The chain joins TRBV12-3 or TRBV12-4 to TRBJ1-2; possibly TRBD1 for D (6 bases). This CDR3 spans 12 amino acids. V shed 6 bases and J shed 5 bases, with 10 bases lying between them. The CDR3 DNA follows: TGTGCCAGCAGCCAACAGGGATATGGCTACACCTTC. Its protein is CASSQQGYGYTF.

This clonotype occurred many times. The chain carries TRBV15 and TRBJ2-5; 9 positions agree with TRBD1. The CDR3 totals 15 residues. V lost 1 base to trimming and J lost 2 bases; unmatched junction nucleotides: 2. Germline CDR1 reads LNHNV; CDR2 reads YYDKDF (reference sequence). The CDR3 nucleotides are TGTGCCACCAGCAGAGCTGGGACAGGGCAAGAGACCCAGTACTTC. It yields the protein CATSRAGTGQETQYF. The full variable domain, in which reference TRBV15 and TRBJ2-5 provide the parts outside the CDR3, is DAMVIQNPRYQVTQFGKPVTLSCSQTLNHNVMYWYQQKSSQAPKLLFHYYDKDFNNEADTPDNFQSRRPNTSFCFLDIRSPGLGDTAMYLCATSRAGTGQETQYFGPGTRLLVL.

The chain links TRBV18 to TRBJ1-5; D may be TRBD1 (5 bases). CDR1 and CDR2 (germline): KGHSH, LQKENI. The CDR3 length is 18 residues. V was trimmed by 0 bases and J by 0 bases, leaving 15 bases between them. The CDR3 sequence: CASSPPLQGGHSNQPQHF. CDR3 bases: TGTGCCAGCTCACCACCGCTGCAGGGCGGGCATAGCAATCAGCCCCAGCATTTT.

This clonotype occurred a few times. J is TRBJ2-5 and V is TRBV12-3 or TRBV12-4; D gene ambiguous. This CDR3 contains 13 residues. V was shortened by 6 bases and J by 5 bases, with 13 bases between the two germline ends. This CDR3 is CASRGISEETQYF. The CDR3 DNA reads TGTGCCAGCAGGGGAATCTCCGAGGAGACCCAGTACTTC.

The DNA for the CDR3 is TGTGCCAGCAGTGAAGTCGGGGGGCGGGATCCCCAGCATTTT. This codes for CASSEVGGRDPQHF. V usage is TRBV6-1 and J usage is TRBJ1-5, with D perhaps TRBD1 (6 bases). The germline CDR1 and CDR2 sequences are MNHNS and SASEGT. Trimming removed 1 base from V and 10 bases from J, with 14 bases in between. The CDR3 covers 14 residues.

This clonotype appeared a few times. The V and J genes are TRBV5-6 and TRBJ2-5; a weak D match, TRBD1 (6 bases). Germline-derived CDR1 and CDR2 are SGHDT and YYEEEE. V dropped 1 base and J dropped 1 base, with 17 bases sitting between them. This CDR3 comprises 17 residues. This chain's CDR3 is CASSLRAGDRLQETQYF. In nucleotides, the CDR3 is TGTGCCAGCAGCTTGCGGGCAGGGGACCGACTCCAAGAGACCCAGTACTTC.

This clonotype was seen at least ten times. This sequence joins TRBV20-1 and TRBJ2-3, with TRBD2 identical over 10 bases. The CDR3 sequence is 15 residues long. With 4 bases clipped from V and 3 bases from J, the junction kept 7 bases outside the gene matches. Looked up from germline, CDR1 is DFQATT and CDR2 is SNEGSKA (reference sequence). The CDR3 loop is CSATGTSVGTDTQYF. As DNA, the CDR3 is TGCAGTGCTACCGGGACTAGCGTCGGTACAGATACGCAGTATTTT.

The chain uses TRBV11-2 and TRBJ1-2, with D tentatively TRBD1 (5 bases). This CDR3 is 16 amino acids long. V was trimmed by 5 bases and J by 5 bases, leaving 21 bases between them. CDR1 SGHAT and CDR2 FQNNGV come from the germline V gene. In DNA, the CDR3 is TGTGCCAGCAGCCAGATTGGAGGCCAGGGTGGTTATGGCTACACCTTC. Translating gives CASSQIGGQGGYGYTF.

The chain is built from TRBV12-3 or TRBV12-4 and TRBJ2-7; 9 nucleotides match TRBD2. The trim removed 0 bases at V and 0 bases at J, leaving 9 bases unmatched. The CDR3 runs 18 residues. The CDR3, as DNA: TGTGCCAGCAGTTTAGCGCTAGGACTAGCGAAAAGCTCCTACGAGCAGTACGTC. It yields the protein CASSLALGLAKSSYEQYV.

This sequence joins TRBV24-1 and TRBJ2-1; 9 bases align to TRBD2. This CDR3 contains 15 residues. CDR1 and CDR2 (germline): KGHDR, SFDVKD. V dropped 4 bases and J dropped 6; count of bases not matched to a gene: 6. CDR3 sequence: CATSDSRLAVNEQFF. The CDR3 region has the DNA TGTGCCACCAGTGACTCCCGACTAGCGGTCAATGAGCAGTTCTTC.

The J gene is TRBJ1-1, the V gene TRBV12-3 or TRBV12-4; D unclear. Trimming cost V 0 bases and J 0 bases, with 5 bases left between them. This CDR3 contains 14 residues. The CDR3: CASSLAHMNTEAFF. The CDR3 coding sequence is TGTGCCAGCAGTTTAGCTCACATGAACACTGAAGCTTTCTTT.

The chain couples TRBV28 to TRBJ2-3; 7 bases are a match to TRBD1. The CDR3 consists of 14 residues. The V gene's germline CDR1 is MDHEN and CDR2 SYDVKM. Germline trimming cut 3 bases from V and 3 bases from J; bases unmatched to any gene: 3. The CDR3 DNA sequence: TGTGCCAGCAGTTTTACGGGACAGACAGATACGCAGTATTTT. Its protein product is CASSFTGQTDTQYF. The full variable domain, completed using reference TRBV28 and TRBJ2-3, is DVKVTQSSRYLVKRTGEKVFLECVQDMDHENMFWYRQDPGLGLRLIYFSYDVKMKEKGDIPEGYSVSREKKERFSLILESASTNQTSMYLCASSFTGQTDTQYFGPGTRLTVL.

At least ten counts were recorded for this clonotype. The chain links TRBV10-3 to TRBJ1-2; 7 bases are a match to TRBD1. Germline-derived CDR1 and CDR2 are ENHRY and SYGVKD. The CDR3 is 14 amino acids. Trimming removed 5 bases from V and 8 bases from J; junction bases left unmatched: 11. CDR3 residues: CAISTPGQSSGYTF. The CDR3 nucleotides are TGTGCCATCAGTACGCCGGGACAGTCCTCGGGCTACACCTTC.

The chain joins TRBV12-3 or TRBV12-4 to TRBJ2-1, with 9 nucleotides matching TRBD1. The CDR3 runs to 15 residues. V lost 6 bases and J lost 3; bases outside the gene matches: 6. CDR3 residues: CASSPRDRDYNEQFF. The CDR3 nucleotides are TGTGCCAGCAGCCCCCGGGACAGGGACTACAATGAGCAGTTCTTC.

This clonotype was found many times. The gene calls are TRBV9 and TRBJ2-1, with 8 positions matching TRBD2. The germline gives CDR1 SGDLS, CDR2 YYNGEE. Germline trimming cut 4 bases from V and 7 bases from J; bases unmatched to any gene: 10. This CDR3 comprises 15 residues. CDR3 DNA: TGTGCCAGCAGCACCATGGGGACTAGGGAGAATGAGCAGTTCTTC. Translated: CASSTMGTRENEQFF. Looking up the rest from reference TRBV9 and TRBJ2-1 gives the full variable domain: DSGVTQTPKHLITATGQRVTLRCSPRSGDLSVYWYQQSLDQGLQFLIQYYNGEERAKGNILERFSAQQFPDLHSELNLSSLELGDSALYFCASSTMGTRENEQFFGPGTRLTVL.

This clonotype was detected only once. This chain connects TRBV27 to TRBJ2-1, with 12 nucleotides matching TRBD2. The CDR3 sequence is 16 residues long. Trimming took 5 bases from V and 7 from J; bases not matched to a gene: 9. The V gene's germline CDR1 is MNHEY and CDR2 SMNVEV (reference sequence). CDR3 DNA sequence: TGTGCCAGCAGTCTCGCGACTAGCGGGGGTTTAAATGAGCAGTTCTTC. It codes for CASSLATSGGLNEQFF.

The rearrangement links TRBV20-1 to TRBJ2-3; TRBD2 might be the D (6 bases). CDR1 DFQATT and CDR2 SNEGSKA come from the germline V gene (reference sequence). V lost 5 bases and J lost 3, with 15 bases in between. CDR3 size: 14 residues. The chain's CDR3 is CSAFSPGRTDTQYF. The CDR3 nucleotides read TGCAGTGCTTTCTCCCCCGGGAGAACAGATACGCAGTATTTT.

The V call is TRBV5-1, the J call TRBJ2-3; D remains ambiguous. V lost 0 bases, J lost 3 bases, and 17 bases lay in between. The CDR3 is 17 residues long. Per germline, CDR1 SGHRS and CDR2 YFSETQ. The CDR3 loop reads CASSLEVGRRSTDTQYF. CDR3 in DNA: TGCGCCAGCAGCTTGGAGGTAGGCAGAAGATCAACAGATACGCAGTATTTT.

In its sample, this clonotype was seen many times. V gene TRBV12-3 or TRBV12-4 combines with J gene TRBJ2-2, with TRBD1 matching 8 bases. The J segment lost 4 bases and the V segment lost 4 bases, leaving 2 bases of the junction unmatched. This CDR3 is 14 amino acids long. CDR3 amino acids: CASSSGQVTGELFF. The CDR3 coding sequence is TGTGCCAGCAGTTCGGGACAGGTCACCGGGGAGCTGTTTTTT.

The rearrangement uses TRBV5-1 and TRBJ1-1; a weak D match, TRBD1 (6 bases). The CDR3 sequence is 13 residues long. Deletions cut 4 bases from V and 0 bases from J, with 7 bases between. Germline loops: CDR1 SGHRS, CDR2 YFSETQ. The CDR3: CASSGGLNTEAFF. For the CDR3, the DNA is TGCGCCAGCAGCGGGGGCCTGAACACTGAAGCTTTCTTT.

The chain uses TRBV12-3 or TRBV12-4 and TRBJ1-2; D is perhaps TRBD1 (6 bases). V was shortened by 6 bases and J by 6 bases, with 17 bases between the two germline ends. CDR3 length: 14 amino acids. CDR3 protein: CASSPTGIFHGYTF. The DNA for the CDR3 is TGTGCCAGCAGCCCCACAGGGATCTTCCATGGCTACACCTTC.

This chain connects TRBV28 to TRBJ2-7, with D perhaps matching TRBD2 (7 bases). CDR1 and CDR2 (germline): MDHEN, SYDVKM. The CDR3 contains 17 residues. Trimming pared 3 bases from V and 3 bases from J, leaving 21 bases between. The CDR3 nucleotides are TGTGCCAGCAGTTTTGGGGGGCGAGCGGGACTCTTCTACGAGCAGTACGTC. Residues: CASSFGGRAGLFYEQYV.

This clonotype was recorded a few times. The chain couples TRBV7-3 to TRBJ2-3; D gene unclear. Germline CDR1 SGHTA, CDR2 FQGTGA. This CDR3 has 14 residues. V gave up 2 bases and J gave up 1 base, with 7 bases separating them. CDR3 sequence: CASSLEWGTDTQYF. DNA of the CDR3: TGTGCCAGCAGCTTAGAGTGGGGCACAGATACGCAGTATTTT.

This clonotype was counted between two and nine times. The chain links TRBV12-3 or TRBV12-4 to TRBJ2-1; 9 bases are shared with TRBD2. V trimming: 5 bases; J trimming: 9 bases; junction bases outside the gene matches: 8. This CDR3 region has 14 residues. CDR3 protein: CASSVLAGDSEQFF. The CDR3 bases are TGTGCCAGCAGTGTATTAGCGGGAGATTCTGAGCAGTTCTTC.

The chain joins TRBV21-1 to TRBJ2-7. TRBV21-1 has pseudogene status. This CDR3 contains 15 residues. DNA for the CDR3: TGTGCCAGCAGCAAAGCGCTGGGAAGAGCCTACGAGCAGTACGTC. Residues: CASSKALGRAYEQYV.